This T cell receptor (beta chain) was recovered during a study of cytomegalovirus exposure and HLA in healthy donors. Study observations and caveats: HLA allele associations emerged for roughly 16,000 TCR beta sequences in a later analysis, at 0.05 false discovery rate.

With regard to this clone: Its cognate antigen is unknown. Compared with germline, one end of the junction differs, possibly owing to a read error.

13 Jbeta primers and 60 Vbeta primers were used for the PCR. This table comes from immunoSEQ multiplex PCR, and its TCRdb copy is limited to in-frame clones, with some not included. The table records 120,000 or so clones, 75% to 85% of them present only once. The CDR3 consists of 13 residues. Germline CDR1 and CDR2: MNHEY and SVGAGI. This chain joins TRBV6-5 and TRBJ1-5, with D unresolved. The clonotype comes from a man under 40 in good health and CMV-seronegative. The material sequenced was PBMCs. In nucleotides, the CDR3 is TGTGCCAGCAGGCGGAATAGCAATCAGCCCCAGAATTTT. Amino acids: CASRRNSNQPQNF.